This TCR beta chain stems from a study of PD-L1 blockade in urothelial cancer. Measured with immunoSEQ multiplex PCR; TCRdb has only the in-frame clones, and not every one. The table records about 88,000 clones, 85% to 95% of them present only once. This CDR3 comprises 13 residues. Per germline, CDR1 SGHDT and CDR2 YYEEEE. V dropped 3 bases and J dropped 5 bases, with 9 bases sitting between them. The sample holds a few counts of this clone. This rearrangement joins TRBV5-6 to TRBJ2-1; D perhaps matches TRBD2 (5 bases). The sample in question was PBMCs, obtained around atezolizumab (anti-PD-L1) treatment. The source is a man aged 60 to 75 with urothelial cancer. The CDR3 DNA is TGTGCCAGCAGCTCAACGCGGGACAATGAGCAGTTCTTC. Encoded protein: CASSSTRDNEQFF.